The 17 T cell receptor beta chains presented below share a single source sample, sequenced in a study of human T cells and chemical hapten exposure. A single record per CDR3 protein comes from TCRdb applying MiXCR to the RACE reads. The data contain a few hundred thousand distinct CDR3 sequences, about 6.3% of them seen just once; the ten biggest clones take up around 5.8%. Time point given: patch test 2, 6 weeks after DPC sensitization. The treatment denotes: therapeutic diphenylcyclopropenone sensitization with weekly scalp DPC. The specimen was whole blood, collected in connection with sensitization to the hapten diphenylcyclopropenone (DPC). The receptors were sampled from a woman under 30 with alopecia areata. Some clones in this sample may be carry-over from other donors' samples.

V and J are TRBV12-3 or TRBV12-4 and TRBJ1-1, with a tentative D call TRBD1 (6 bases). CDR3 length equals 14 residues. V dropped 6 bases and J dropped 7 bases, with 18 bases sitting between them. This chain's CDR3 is CASSNLPAGVEAFF. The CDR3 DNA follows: TGTGCCAGCAGCAATCTCCCGGCAGGGGTTGAAGCTTTCTTT.

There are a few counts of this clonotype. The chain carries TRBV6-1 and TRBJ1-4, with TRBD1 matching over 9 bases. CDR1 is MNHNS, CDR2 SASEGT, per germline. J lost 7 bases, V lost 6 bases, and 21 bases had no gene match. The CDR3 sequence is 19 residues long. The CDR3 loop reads CASRRTGVGPGAGGEKLFF. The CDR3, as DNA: TGTGCCAGCAGACGGACAGGGGTTGGGCCCGGAGCGGGAGGTGAAAAACTGTTTTTT.

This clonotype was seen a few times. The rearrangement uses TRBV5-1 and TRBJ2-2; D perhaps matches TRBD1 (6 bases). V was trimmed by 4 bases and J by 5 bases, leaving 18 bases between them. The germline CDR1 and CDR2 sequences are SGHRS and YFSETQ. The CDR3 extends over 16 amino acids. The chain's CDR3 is CASSNQGFRNTGELFF. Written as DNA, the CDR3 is TGCGCCAGCAGCAATCAGGGGTTTCGTAATACCGGGGAGCTGTTTTTT.

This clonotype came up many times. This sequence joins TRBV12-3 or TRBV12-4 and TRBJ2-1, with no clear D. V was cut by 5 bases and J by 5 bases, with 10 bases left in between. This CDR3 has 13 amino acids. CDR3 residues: CASSNQVNNEQFF. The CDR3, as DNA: TGTGCCAGCAGTAACCAGGTGAACAATGAGCAGTTCTTC.

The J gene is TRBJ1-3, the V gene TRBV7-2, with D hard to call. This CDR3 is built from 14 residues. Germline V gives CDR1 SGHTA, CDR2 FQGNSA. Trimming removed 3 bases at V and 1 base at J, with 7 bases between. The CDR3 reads CASSFWASGNTIYF. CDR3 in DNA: TGTGCCAGCAGCTTTTGGGCTTCTGGAAACACCATATATTTT.

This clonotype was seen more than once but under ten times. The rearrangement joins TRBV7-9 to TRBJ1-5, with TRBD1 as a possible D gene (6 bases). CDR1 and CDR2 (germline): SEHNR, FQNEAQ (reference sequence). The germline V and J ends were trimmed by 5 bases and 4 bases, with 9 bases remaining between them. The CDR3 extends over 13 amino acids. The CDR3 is CASSRDKNQPQHF. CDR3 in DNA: TGTGCCAGCAGCAGGGACAAAAATCAGCCCCAGCATTTT. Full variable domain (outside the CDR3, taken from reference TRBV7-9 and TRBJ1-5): DTGVSQNPRHKITKRGQNVTFRCDPISEHNRLYWYRQTLGQGPEFLTYFQNEAQLEKSRLLSDRFSAERPKGSFSTLEIQRTEQGDSAMYLCASSRDKNQPQHFGDGTRLSIL.

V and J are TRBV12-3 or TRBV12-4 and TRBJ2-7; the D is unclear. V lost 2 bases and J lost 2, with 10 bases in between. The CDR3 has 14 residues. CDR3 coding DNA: TGTGCCAGCAGTTTAAGCGACGGTGCCTACGAGCAGTACTTC. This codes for CASSLSDGAYEQYF.

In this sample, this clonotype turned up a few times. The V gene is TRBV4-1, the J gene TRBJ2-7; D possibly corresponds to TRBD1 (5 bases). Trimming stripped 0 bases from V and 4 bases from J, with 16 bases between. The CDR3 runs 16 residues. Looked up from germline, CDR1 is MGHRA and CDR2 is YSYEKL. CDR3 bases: TGCGCCAGCAGCCAAGATGCGCCAGGGATCCGGTACGAGCAGTACTTC. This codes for CASSQDAPGIRYEQYF.

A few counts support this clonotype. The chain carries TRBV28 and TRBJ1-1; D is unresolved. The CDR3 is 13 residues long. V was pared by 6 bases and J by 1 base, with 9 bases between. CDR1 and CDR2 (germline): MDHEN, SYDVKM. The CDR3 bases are TGTGCCAGCAGCCCCATAACGAACACTGAAGCTTTCTTT. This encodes CASSPITNTEAFF.

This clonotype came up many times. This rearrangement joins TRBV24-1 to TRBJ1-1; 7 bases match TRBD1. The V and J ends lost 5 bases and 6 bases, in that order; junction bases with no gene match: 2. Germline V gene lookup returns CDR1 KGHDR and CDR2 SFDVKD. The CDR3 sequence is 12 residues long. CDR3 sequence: CATSVRGPEAFF. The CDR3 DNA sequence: TGTGCCACCAGTGTAAGGGGGCCTGAAGCTTTCTTT.

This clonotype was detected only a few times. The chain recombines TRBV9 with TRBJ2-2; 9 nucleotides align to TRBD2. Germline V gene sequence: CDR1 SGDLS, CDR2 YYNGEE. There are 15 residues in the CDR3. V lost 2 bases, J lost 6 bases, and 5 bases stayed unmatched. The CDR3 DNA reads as TGTGCCAGCAGCGTCAGCGGGGGGATCTCCGGGGAGCTGTTTTTT. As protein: CASSVSGGISGELFF.

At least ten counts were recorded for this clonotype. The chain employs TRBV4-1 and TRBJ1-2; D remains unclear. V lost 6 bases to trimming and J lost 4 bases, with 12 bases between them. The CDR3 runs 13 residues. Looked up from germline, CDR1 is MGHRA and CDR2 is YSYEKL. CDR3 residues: CASSSVGGYGYTF. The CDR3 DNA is TGCGCCAGCAGTAGCGTGGGCGGCTATGGCTACACCTTC.

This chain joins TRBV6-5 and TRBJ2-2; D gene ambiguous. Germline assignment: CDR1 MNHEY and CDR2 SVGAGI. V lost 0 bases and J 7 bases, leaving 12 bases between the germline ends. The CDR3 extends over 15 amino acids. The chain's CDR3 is CASSYSLTVNGELFF. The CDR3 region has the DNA TGTGCCAGCAGTTACTCGCTTACGGTCAACGGGGAGCTGTTTTTT.

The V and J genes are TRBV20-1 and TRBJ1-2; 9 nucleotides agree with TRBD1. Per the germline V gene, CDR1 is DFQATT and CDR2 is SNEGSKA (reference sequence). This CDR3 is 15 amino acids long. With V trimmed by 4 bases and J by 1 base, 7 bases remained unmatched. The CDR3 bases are TGCAGTGCTACAACCGGGACAGGGCTTAACTATGGCTACACCTTC. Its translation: CSATTGTGLNYGYTF.

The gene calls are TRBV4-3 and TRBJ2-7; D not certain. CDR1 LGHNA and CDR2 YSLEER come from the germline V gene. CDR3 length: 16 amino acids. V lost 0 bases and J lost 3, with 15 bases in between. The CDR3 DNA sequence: TGCGCCAGCAGCCAAGAACCTTACTCAGGCGGCTACGAGCAGTACTTC. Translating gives CASSQEPYSGGYEQYF.

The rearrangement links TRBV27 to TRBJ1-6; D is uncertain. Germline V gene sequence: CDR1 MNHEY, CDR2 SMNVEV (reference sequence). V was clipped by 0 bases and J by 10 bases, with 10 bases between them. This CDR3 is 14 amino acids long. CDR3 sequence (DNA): TGTGCCAGCAGTTTATCACGGCCCGACTCACCCCTCCACTTT. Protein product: CASSLSRPDSPLHF.

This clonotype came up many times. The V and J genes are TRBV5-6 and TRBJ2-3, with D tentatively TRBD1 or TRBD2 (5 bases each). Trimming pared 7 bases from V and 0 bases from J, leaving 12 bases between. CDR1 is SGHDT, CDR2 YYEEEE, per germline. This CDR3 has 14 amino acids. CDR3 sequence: CASGTATSTDTQYF. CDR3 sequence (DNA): TGTGCCAGCGGGACGGCAACTAGCACAGATACGCAGTATTTT.